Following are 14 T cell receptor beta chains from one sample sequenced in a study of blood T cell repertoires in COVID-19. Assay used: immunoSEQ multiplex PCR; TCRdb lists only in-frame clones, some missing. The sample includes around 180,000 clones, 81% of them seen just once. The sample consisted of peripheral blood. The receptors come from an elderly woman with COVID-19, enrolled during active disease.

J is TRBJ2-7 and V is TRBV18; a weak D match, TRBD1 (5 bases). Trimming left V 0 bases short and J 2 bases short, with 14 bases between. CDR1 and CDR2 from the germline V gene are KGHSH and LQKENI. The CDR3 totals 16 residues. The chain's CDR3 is CASSPPSSRGTYEQYF. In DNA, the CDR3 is TGTGCCAGCTCACCACCGAGTAGTAGGGGAACCTACGAGCAGTACTTC.

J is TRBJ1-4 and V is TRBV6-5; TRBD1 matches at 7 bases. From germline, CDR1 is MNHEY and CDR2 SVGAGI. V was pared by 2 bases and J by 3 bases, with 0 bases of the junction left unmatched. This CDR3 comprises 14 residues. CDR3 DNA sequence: TGTGCCAGCAGTTACGACAGGGCTAATGAAAAACTGTTTTTT. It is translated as CASSYDRANEKLFF.

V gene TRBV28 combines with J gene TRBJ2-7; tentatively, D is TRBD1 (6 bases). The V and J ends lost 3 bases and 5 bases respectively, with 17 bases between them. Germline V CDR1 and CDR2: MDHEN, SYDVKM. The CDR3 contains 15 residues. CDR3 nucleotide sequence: TGTGCCAGCAGTTTCTGGACTGGGGGCGGCAACGAGCAGTACTTC. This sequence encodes CASSFWTGGGNEQYF.

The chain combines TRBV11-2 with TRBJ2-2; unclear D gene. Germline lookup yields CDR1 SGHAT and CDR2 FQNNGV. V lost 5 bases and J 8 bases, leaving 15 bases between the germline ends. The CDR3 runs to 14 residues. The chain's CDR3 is CASSAARSSGELFF. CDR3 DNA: TGTGCCAGCAGCGCGGCTAGGTCCTCGGGGGAGCTGTTTTTT.

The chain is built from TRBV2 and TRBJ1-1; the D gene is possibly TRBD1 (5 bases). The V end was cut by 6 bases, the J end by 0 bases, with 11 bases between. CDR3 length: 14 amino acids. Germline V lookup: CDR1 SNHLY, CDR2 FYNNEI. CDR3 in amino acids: CASRETAMNTEAFF. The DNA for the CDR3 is TGTGCCAGCAGAGAGACAGCAATGAACACTGAAGCTTTCTTT.

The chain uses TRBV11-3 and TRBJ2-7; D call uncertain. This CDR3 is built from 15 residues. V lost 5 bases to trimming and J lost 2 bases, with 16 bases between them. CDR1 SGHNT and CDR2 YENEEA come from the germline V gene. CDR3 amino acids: CASSLQTNVAYEQYF. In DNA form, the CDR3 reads TGTGCCAGCAGCCTTCAGACAAACGTCGCCTACGAGCAGTACTTC.

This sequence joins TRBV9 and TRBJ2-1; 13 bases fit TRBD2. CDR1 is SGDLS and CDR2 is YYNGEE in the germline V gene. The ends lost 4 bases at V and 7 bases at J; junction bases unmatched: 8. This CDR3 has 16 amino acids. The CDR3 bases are TGTGCCAGCAGCCCCCGGCCGGGACTAGCGGGGAATGAGCAGTTCTTC. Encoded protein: CASSPRPGLAGNEQFF.

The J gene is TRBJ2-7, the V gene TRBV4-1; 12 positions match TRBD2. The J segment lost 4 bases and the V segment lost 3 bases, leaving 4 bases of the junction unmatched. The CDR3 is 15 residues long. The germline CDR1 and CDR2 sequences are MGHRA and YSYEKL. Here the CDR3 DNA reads TGCGCCAGCAGCCAGGTGCTAGCGGGAGGGTACGAGCAGTACTTC. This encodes CASSQVLAGGYEQYF.

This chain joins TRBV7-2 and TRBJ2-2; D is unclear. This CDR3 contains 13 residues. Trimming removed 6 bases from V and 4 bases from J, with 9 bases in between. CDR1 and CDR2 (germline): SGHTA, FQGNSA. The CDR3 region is CASRFSGTGELFF. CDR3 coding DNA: TGTGCCAGCAGGTTCAGTGGCACCGGGGAGCTGTTTTTT.

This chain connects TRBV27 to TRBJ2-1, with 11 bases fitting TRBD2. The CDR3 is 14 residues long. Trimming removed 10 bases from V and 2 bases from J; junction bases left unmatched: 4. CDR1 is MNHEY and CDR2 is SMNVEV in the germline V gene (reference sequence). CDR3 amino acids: CATRTSGPYNEQFF. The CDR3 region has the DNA TGTGCCACCCGGACTAGCGGGCCCTACAATGAGCAGTTCTTC.

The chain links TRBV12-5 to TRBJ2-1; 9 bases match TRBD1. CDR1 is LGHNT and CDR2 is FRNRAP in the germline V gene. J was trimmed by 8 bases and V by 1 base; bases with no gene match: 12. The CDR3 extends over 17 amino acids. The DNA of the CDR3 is TGTGCTAGTGGTTTGGCCCCGACAGGGGGAATTACGGATGAGCAGTTCTTC. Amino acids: CASGLAPTGGITDEQFF. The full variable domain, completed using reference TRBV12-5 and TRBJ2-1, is DARVTQTPRHKVTEMGQEVTMRCQPILGHNTVFWYRQTMMQGLELLAYFRNRAPLDDSGMPKDRFSAEMPDATLATLKIQPSEPRDSAVYFCASGLAPTGGITDEQFFGPGTRLTVL.

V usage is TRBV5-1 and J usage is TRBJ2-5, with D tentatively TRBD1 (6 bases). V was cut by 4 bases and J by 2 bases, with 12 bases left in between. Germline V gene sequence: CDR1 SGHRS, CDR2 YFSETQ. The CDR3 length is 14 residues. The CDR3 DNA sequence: TGCGCCAGCAGCGGAATACAGGGTCAAGAGACCCAGTACTTC. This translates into CASSGIQGQETQYF.

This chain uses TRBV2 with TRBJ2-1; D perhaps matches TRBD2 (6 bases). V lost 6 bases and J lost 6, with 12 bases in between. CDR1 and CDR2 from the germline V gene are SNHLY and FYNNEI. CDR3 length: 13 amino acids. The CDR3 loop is CASRETRINEQFF. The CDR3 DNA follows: TGTGCCAGCAGGGAGACTAGAATCAATGAGCAGTTCTTC. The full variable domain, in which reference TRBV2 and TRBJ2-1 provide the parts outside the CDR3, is EPEVTQTPSHQVTQMGQEVILRCVPISNHLYFYWYRQILGQKVEFLVSFYNNEISEKSEIFDDQFSVERPDGSNFTLKIRSTKLEDSAMYFCASRETRINEQFFGPGTRLTVL.

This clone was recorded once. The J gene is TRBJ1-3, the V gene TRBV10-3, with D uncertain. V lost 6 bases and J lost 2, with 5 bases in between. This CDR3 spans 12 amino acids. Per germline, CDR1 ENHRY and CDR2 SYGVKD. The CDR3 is CAISGTGNTIYF. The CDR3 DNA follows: TGTGCCATCAGCGGGACTGGAAACACCATATATTTT.